The present entry profiles one T cell receptor (beta chain) with its context. The antigen remains undetermined. PCR amplification relied on 60 Vbeta primers (plus 13 Jbeta primers). Using immunoSEQ multiplex PCR, the repertoire was profiled, and TCRdb retains in-frame clones only, with some absent. The sample shows 150,000 to 200,000 clones, roughly 80% of them seen only once. The sample originates from a study of cytomegalovirus exposure and HLA in healthy donors. Germline loops: CDR1 MDHEN, CDR2 SYDVKM. CDR3 size: 13 residues. V lost 10 bases, J lost 1 base, and 3 bases stayed unmatched. Findings of the study overall: Under in vitro conditions, a few CMV-associated chains were confirmed as specific for CMV antigens. Cytomegalovirus-associated status was assigned to 164 TCR beta chains. In a later analysis, several top co-occurrence clusters appeared linked to parvovirus B19, influenza, CMV and Epstein-Barr virus.

The chain carries TRBV28 and TRBJ2-5, with 10 positions matching TRBD1. This clonotype originated in a man aged 18 to 29 in good health and CMV-seropositive. What was sequenced was PBMCs. The DNA for the CDR3 is TGTGCCACCCGGGACAGGGGCCAAGAGACCCAGTACTTC. This sequence encodes CATRDRGQETQYF.